What follows are 17 T cell receptor beta chains derived from one specimen sequenced in a study of T cell repertoires in cytomegalovirus infection (dated by TCRdb to the late 2010s). Sequencing relied on an Illumina HiSeq 1500. Using fastp trimming at Q25 and MiXCR clonotype assembly, TCRdb reanalyzed the public sequencing data and kept in-frame beta chains. Identical CDR3 protein sequences are pooled into one entry, listed with their most common genes and DNA. Within this sample are about 300,000 distinct CDR3 sequences, with about 25% of them counted one time only. The ten biggest clones cover about 15% of the sample. Sequencing was done on a sample of PBMCs. These receptor sequences come from a human donor in good health (CMV status not recorded). Some clones in this sample may be carry-over from other donors' samples.

This rearrangement joins TRBV10-3 to TRBJ1-5, with no clear D. Trimming removed 3 bases from V and 4 bases from J, with 10 bases in between. In germline, CDR1 is ENHRY, CDR2 SYGVKD. This CDR3 is 14 amino acids long. CDR3 sequence: CAISEDGTNQPQHF. The CDR3 DNA is TGTGCCATCAGTGAAGACGGAACGAATCAGCCCCAGCATTTT.

This clonotype was counted a single time. J is TRBJ2-1 and V is TRBV7-3; TRBD2 is a possible D gene (5 bases). This CDR3 has 16 residues. V dropped 5 bases and J dropped 0 bases, with 14 bases sitting between them. In germline, CDR1 is SGHTA, CDR2 FQGTGA. In DNA, the CDR3 is TGTGCCAGCAGCCCCCGTGGGGAGAGCTCCTACAATGAGCAGTTCTTC. It codes for CASSPRGESSYNEQFF.

CDR3 nucleotide sequence: TGTGCCTGGAGTCTCCTTTTAGGGGGAGGAGAGCAGTACTTC. It encodes CAWSLLLGGGEQYF. This chain uses TRBV30 with TRBJ2-7; D is tentatively TRBD1 or TRBD2 (6 bases each). V shed 2 bases and J shed 7 bases, with 18 bases lying between them. CDR1 and CDR2 from the germline V gene are GTSNPN and SVGIG (reference sequence). This CDR3 region has 14 residues.

The rearrangement uses TRBV4-1 and TRBJ1-5; D unresolved. The CDR3 consists of 17 residues. Germline V gives CDR1 MGHRA, CDR2 YSYEKL. V lost 0 bases, J lost 4 bases, and 16 bases lay in between. DNA of the CDR3: TGCGCCAGCAGCCAAGATCCGGGAGGGAACTGGAATCAGCCCCAGCATTTT. Translation: CASSQDPGGNWNQPQHF.

The chain couples TRBV7-9 to TRBJ1-1, with D possibly being TRBD1 (6 bases). V was trimmed by 6 bases and J by 0 bases, leaving 17 bases between them. Germline V gives CDR1 SEHNR, CDR2 FQNEAQ (reference sequence). The CDR3 is made up of 16 amino acids. This CDR3 reads CASSSRTGTLNTEAFF. Here the CDR3 DNA reads TGTGCCAGCAGTTCACGTACAGGGACCCTGAACACTGAAGCTTTCTTT.

This clonotype was recorded at least ten times. The chain joins TRBV7-9 to TRBJ2-1; 7 nucleotides line up with TRBD1. With 5 bases clipped from V and 3 bases from J, the junction kept 7 bases outside the gene matches. This CDR3 is 15 amino acids long. CDR1 is SEHNR, CDR2 FQNEAQ, per germline (reference sequence). This CDR3 reads CASSPPGQFYNEQFF. Here the CDR3 DNA reads TGTGCCAGCAGCCCACCGGGACAGTTCTACAATGAGCAGTTCTTC.

This clonotype was seen at least ten times. The chain uses TRBV7-3 and TRBJ2-4; D unclear. This CDR3 is built from 18 residues. V dropped 7 bases and J dropped 0 bases, with 22 bases sitting between them. From germline, CDR1 is SGHTA and CDR2 FQGTGA. The CDR3 DNA follows: TGTGCCAGCATCCTCCAATCCTCATGGTTACTAGCCAAAAACATTCAGTACTTC. Encoded protein: CASILQSSWLLAKNIQYF. The whole variable domain, filled in from reference TRBV7-3 and TRBJ2-4, reads GAGVSQTPSNKVTEKGKYVELRCDPISGHTALYWYRQSLGQGPEFLIYFQGTGAADDSGLPNDRFFAVRPEGSVSTLKIQRTERGDSAVYLCASILQSSWLLAKNIQYFGAGTRLSVL.

The J gene is TRBJ2-7, the V gene TRBV29-1, with 7 nucleotides matching TRBD1. Germline loops: CDR1 SQVTM, CDR2 ANQGSEA. The CDR3 loop spans 12 amino acids. With V trimmed by 7 bases and J by 0 bases, 3 bases remained unmatched. CDR3 residues: CSGQGVSYEQYF. The CDR3 coding sequence is TGCAGCGGACAGGGCGTCTCCTACGAGCAGTACTTC.

This clonotype has ten or more counts. The V and J genes are TRBV12-3 or TRBV12-4 and TRBJ2-5; 15 positions agree with TRBD2. With 2 bases clipped from V and 2 bases from J, the junction kept 9 bases outside the gene matches. This CDR3 contains 19 residues. CDR3 in amino acids: CASSLSPGLAGGGQETQYF. The DNA for the CDR3 is TGTGCCAGCAGTTTATCCCCGGGACTAGCGGGAGGTGGGCAAGAGACCCAGTACTTC.

V usage is TRBV20-1 and J usage is TRBJ2-5, with D unresolved. Germline assignment: CDR1 DFQATT and CDR2 SNEGSKA (reference sequence). The ends were cut back, 2 bases at V and 1 base at J, with 8 bases in the middle. This CDR3 contains 13 residues. Here the CDR3 DNA reads TGCAGTGCTAGAACACCGTTCCAAGAGACCCAGTACTTC. It specifies CSARTPFQETQYF.

The chain links TRBV4-1 to TRBJ1-2; D not resolved. CDR3 length: 13 residues. V lost 4 bases and J 6 bases, leaving 12 bases between the germline ends. Germline V lookup: CDR1 MGHRA, CDR2 YSYEKL. The chain's CDR3 is CASSLRRADGYTF. The CDR3 coding sequence is TGCGCCAGCAGCCTCCGGAGGGCGGATGGCTACACCTTC.

This sequence joins TRBV27 and TRBJ2-7; a possible D gene is TRBD1 (6 bases). The CDR3 covers 15 residues. Germline CDR1 and CDR2: MNHEY and SMNVEV (reference sequence). Trimming took 2 bases from V and 5 from J, leaving 16 bases between them. CDR3 amino acids: CASSLIQGNPHEQYF. For the CDR3, the DNA is TGTGCCAGCAGTTTAATACAGGGAAACCCCCACGAGCAGTACTTC.

Concerning this clonotype itself: A read error may account for a junction end that differs from germline. The J gene is TRBJ2-5, the V gene TRBV6-1; D perhaps matches TRBD1 (6 bases). Germline CDR1 MNHNS, CDR2 SASEGT. This CDR3 spans 14 amino acids. In DNA form, the CDR3 reads TGTGCCGGCAGGTCCAGGGGAGCAGAAGAGACCCAGTACTTC. It specifies CAGRSRGAEETQYF.

This rearrangement joins TRBV29-1 to TRBJ2-1; TRBD1 or TRBD2 may be the D gene (5 bases each). Deletions cut 6 bases from V and 4 bases from J, with 19 bases between. This CDR3 has 15 amino acids. Germline values: CDR1 SQVTM, CDR2 ANQGSEA. The CDR3 region is CSVEPSGGVYNEQFF. CDR3 sequence (DNA): TGCAGCGTCGAACCGTCTGGGGGAGTTTACAATGAGCAGTTCTTC.

The CDR3 DNA sequence: TGTGCCAGCAGCCTCCCCGGGACAGGGGGTATCGAGCAGTACTTC. Its protein product is CASSLPGTGGIEQYF. This chain joins TRBV28 and TRBJ2-7; TRBD1 matches at 11 bases. Per germline, CDR1 MDHEN and CDR2 SYDVKM. The CDR3 is 15 amino acids. J was trimmed by 6 bases and V by 6 bases; bases with no gene match: 10.

This clonotype was counted only a few times. CDR3 sequence: CASWGQSTDTQYF. The CDR3 nucleotides read TGTGCCAGTTGGGGACAGTCGACAGATACGCAGTATTTT. The rearrangement links TRBV19 to TRBJ2-3, with TRBD1 identical over 7 bases. Germline CDR1 LNHDA, CDR2 SQIVND (reference sequence). The V segment lost 8 bases and the J segment 3 bases; nucleotides outside the gene matches: 5. CDR3 size: 13 residues.

This clonotype was seen repeatedly, ten times or more. The rearrangement uses TRBV5-4 and TRBJ2-5; 7 positions agree with TRBD2. The length of the CDR3 is 15 residues. V lost 0 bases and J lost 1; bases outside the gene matches: 3. Germline V lookup: CDR1 SGHNT, CDR2 YYREEE (reference sequence). CDR3 sequence (DNA): TGTGCCAGCAGCTTGGTTTTAGCGGGCCAAGAGACCCAGTACTTC. It codes for CASSLVLAGQETQYF.